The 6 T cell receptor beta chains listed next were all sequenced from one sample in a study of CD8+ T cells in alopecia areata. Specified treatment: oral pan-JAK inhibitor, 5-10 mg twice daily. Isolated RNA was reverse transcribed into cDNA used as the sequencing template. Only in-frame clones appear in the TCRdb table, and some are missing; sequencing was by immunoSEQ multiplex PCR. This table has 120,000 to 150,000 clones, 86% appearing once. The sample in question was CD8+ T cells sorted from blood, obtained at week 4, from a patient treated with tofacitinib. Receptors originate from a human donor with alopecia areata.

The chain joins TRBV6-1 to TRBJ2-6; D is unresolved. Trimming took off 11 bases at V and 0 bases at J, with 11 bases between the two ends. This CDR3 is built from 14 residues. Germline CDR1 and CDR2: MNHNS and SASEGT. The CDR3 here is CALWRISGANVLTF. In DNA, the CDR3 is TGTGCCTTGTGGCGCATCTCTGGGGCCAACGTCCTGACTTTC.

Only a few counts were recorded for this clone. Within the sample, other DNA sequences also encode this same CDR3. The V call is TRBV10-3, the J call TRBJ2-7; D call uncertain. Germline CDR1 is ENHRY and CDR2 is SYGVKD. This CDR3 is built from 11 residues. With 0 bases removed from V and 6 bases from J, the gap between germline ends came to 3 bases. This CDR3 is CAISESIEQYF. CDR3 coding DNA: TGTGCCATCAGTGAGTCGATCGAGCAGTACTTC.

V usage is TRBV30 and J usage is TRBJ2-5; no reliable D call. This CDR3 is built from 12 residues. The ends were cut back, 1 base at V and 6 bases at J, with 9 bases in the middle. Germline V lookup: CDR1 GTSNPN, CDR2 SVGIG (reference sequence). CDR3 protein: CAWSAPPKTQYF. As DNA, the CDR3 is TGTGCCTGGAGTGCCCCCCCCAAGACCCAGTACTTC.

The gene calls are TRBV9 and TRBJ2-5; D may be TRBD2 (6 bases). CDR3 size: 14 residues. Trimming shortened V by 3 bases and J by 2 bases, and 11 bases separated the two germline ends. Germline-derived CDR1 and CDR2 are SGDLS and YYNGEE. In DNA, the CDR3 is TGTGCCAGCAGCGAGGGGAGGCTGCAAGAGACCCAGTACTTC. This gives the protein CASSEGRLQETQYF.

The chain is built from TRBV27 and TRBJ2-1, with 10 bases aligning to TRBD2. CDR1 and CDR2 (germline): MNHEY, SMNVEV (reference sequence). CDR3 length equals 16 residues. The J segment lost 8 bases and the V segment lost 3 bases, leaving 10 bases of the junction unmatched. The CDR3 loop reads CASSFPSGSIIDEQFF. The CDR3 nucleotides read TGTGCCAGCAGTTTCCCTAGCGGGAGCATCATCGATGAGCAGTTCTTC.

CDR3 sequence (DNA): TGCGCCAGCAGCAACCTATTGGGAGGGTACCAAGAGACCCAGTACTTC. Translation gives CASSNLLGGYQETQYF. The chain recombines TRBV4-1 with TRBJ2-5; 7 nucleotides match TRBD2. Germline V lookup: CDR1 MGHRA, CDR2 YSYEKL. This CDR3 has 16 amino acids. Trimming removed 5 bases from V and 0 bases from J; junction bases left unmatched: 9.